The TCR beta chain described here comes from a study of T cell responses to AZD1222 COVID-19 vaccine. Notes on the study in general: The study found Spike-specific TCR breadth and depth rose after two AZD1222 doses. Nearly half of spike-specific TCRs reportedly go after variant regions that carry no mutations.

The length of the CDR3 is 16 residues. Germline V gene lookup returns CDR1 MNHEY and CDR2 SMNVEV (reference sequence). Trimming took 5 bases from V and 0 from J, leaving 17 bases between them. For this clone: The antigen is undetermined.

Here immunoSEQ multiplex PCR was the method, and the copy in TCRdb shows in-frame clones only, minus some. The data hold about 67,000 clones, with roughly 84% observed a single time. The chain joins TRBV27 to TRBJ2-7; tentatively, D is TRBD1 or TRBD2 (5 bases each). The sample in question was peripheral blood, obtained on day 0 of AZD1222 vaccination. This clonotype was sampled from an adult in good health. The CDR3 DNA follows: TGTGCCAGCAGTCCCCGAGGGGTAGCCCTCTCCTACGAGCAGTACTTC. This translates into CASSPRGVALSYEQYF.